These 23 T cell receptor beta chains originate from one sample sequenced in a study of blood T cell repertoires in COVID-19. The protocol was immunoSEQ multiplex PCR, while the TCRdb copy is restricted to in-frame clones and leaves out a portion. The table has about 240,000 clones, around nine tenths seen once. Material: PBMCs or T cells enriched from blood (not recorded which). The receptor source for this set is a woman in her twenties or thirties who had recovered from COVID-19.

This sequence joins TRBV7-3 and TRBJ1-2; 9 bases agree with TRBD1. The ends lost 3 bases at V and 2 bases at J; junction bases unmatched: 10. Germline V gene data show CDR1 as SGHTA and CDR2 as FQGTGA. The CDR3 has 17 amino acids. In nucleotides, the CDR3 is TGTGCCAGCAGCTTTGTGGACAGGGGAGAGAGAAACTATGGCTACACCTTC. Translating gives CASSFVDRGERNYGYTF.

CDR3 DNA: TGTGCCACCTGGGGACACCCGAACACTGAAGCTTTCTTT. This gives the protein CATWGHPNTEAFF. The V gene is TRBV19, the J gene TRBJ1-1; a weak D match, TRBD1 (6 bases). Germline V gives CDR1 LNHDA, CDR2 SQIVND (reference sequence). The V gene lost 10 bases and the J gene lost 1 base, with 13 bases spanning the gap. The CDR3 sequence is 13 residues long.

CDR3 loop: CASSIEGAPGGYTF. Here the CDR3 DNA reads TGTGCCAGTAGTATAGAGGGGGCGCCTGGCGGCTACACCTTC. V gene TRBV19 combines with J gene TRBJ1-2, with TRBD1 as a possible D gene (6 bases). V shed 0 bases and J shed 8 bases, with 13 bases lying between them. Per the germline V gene, CDR1 is LNHDA and CDR2 is SQIVND (reference sequence). The CDR3 is 14 residues long.

The chain links TRBV6-6 to TRBJ1-1, with D unclear. The CDR3 loop spans 15 amino acids. From germline, CDR1 is MNHNY and CDR2 SVGAGI (reference sequence). Deletions cut 2 bases from V and 7 bases from J, with 17 bases between. CDR3 DNA sequence: TGTGCCAGCAGTTACCCCACCCGCGGGAAGTATGAAGCTTTCTTT. Its protein product is CASSYPTRGKYEAFF.

The chain combines TRBV29-1 with TRBJ1-4, with D maybe TRBD1 (6 bases). The CDR3 runs to 12 residues. Trimming pared 4 bases from V and 7 bases from J, leaving 10 bases between. Germline lookup yields CDR1 SQVTM and CDR2 ANQGSEA. CDR3 loop: CSVGQDFEKLFF. The CDR3 bases are TGCAGCGTTGGACAGGACTTTGAAAAACTGTTTTTT.

The chain carries TRBV5-4 and TRBJ1-2; 8 bases are a match to TRBD1. The length of the CDR3 is 13 residues. Germline trimming cut 3 bases from V and 6 bases from J; bases unmatched to any gene: 4. Germline lookup yields CDR1 SGHNT and CDR2 YYREEE (reference sequence). As DNA, the CDR3 is TGTGCCAGCAGCTCTGGACAGGGAGATGGCTACACCTTC. Its translation is CASSSGQGDGYTF.

The chain is built from TRBV30 and TRBJ1-4; D unclear. Looked up from germline, CDR1 is GTSNPN and CDR2 is SVGIG (reference sequence). CDR3 size: 11 residues. V lost 4 bases, J lost 5 bases, and 5 bases lay in between. This CDR3 reads CAWTENEKLFF. Here the CDR3 DNA reads TGTGCCTGGACTGAGAATGAAAAACTGTTTTTT.

The V gene is TRBV7-2, the J gene TRBJ2-7; D gene ambiguous. CDR3 length: 15 residues. V lost 1 base, J lost 3 bases, and 13 bases lay in between. Germline CDR1 and CDR2: SGHTA and FQGNSA. CDR3 DNA: TGTGCCAGCAGCTTAGAAGGCGGAGACCGCTACGAGCAGTACTTC. Its translation is CASSLEGGDRYEQYF.

This clone was counted at least ten times. V is TRBV7-2 and J is TRBJ1-5; D call uncertain. The CDR3 runs 14 residues. Trimming took 6 bases from V and 1 from J, leaving 10 bases between them. Germline CDR1 reads SGHTA; CDR2 reads FQGNSA. CDR3: CASSWFRSNQPQHF. The CDR3 DNA reads as TGTGCCAGCAGTTGGTTTCGGAGCAATCAGCCCCAGCATTTT.

The chain recombines TRBV28 with TRBJ2-5, with D tentatively TRBD1 (6 bases). The CDR3 extends over 14 amino acids. Trimming removed 5 bases from V and 4 bases from J, with 14 bases in between. Looked up from germline, CDR1 is MDHEN and CDR2 is SYDVKM. This CDR3 reads CASSARGRAETQYF. The CDR3 DNA reads TGTGCCAGCAGTGCCAGGGGACGCGCAGAGACCCAGTACTTC.

This clone was observed once. The V call is TRBV15, the J call TRBJ2-7; possible D gene TRBD2, 7 bases. Germline assignment: CDR1 LNHNV and CDR2 YYDKDF (reference sequence). The CDR3 has 14 amino acids. Trimming pared 3 bases from V and 2 bases from J, leaving 11 bases between. CDR3 amino acids: CATSSFGGPYEQYF. The CDR3 DNA is TGTGCCACCAGCAGCTTCGGGGGGCCCTACGAGCAGTACTTC.

The V and J genes are TRBV9 and TRBJ1-2; D gene unclear. CDR3 length: 11 residues. Deletions cut 10 bases from V and 4 bases from J, with 11 bases between. Germline V gives CDR1 SGDLS, CDR2 YYNGEE. Written as DNA, the CDR3 is TGTGCCTCCGCGGCGCTCTATGGCTACACCTTC. The encoded protein is CASAALYGYTF.

V usage is TRBV28 and J usage is TRBJ2-1, with TRBD1 matching over 8 bases. Trimming took 7 bases from V and 1 from J; bases not matched to a gene: 24. The CDR3 totals 21 residues. Germline V lookup: CDR1 MDHEN, CDR2 SYDVKM. CDR3 residues: CASNYALIRTGTSLSYNEQFF. The DNA for the CDR3 is TGTGCCAGCAATTATGCCCTCATTCGGACAGGGACGTCCCTTTCCTACAATGAGCAGTTCTTC.

The chain couples TRBV9 to TRBJ1-1, with 9 bases that match TRBD1. With 2 bases clipped from V and 2 bases from J, the junction kept 7 bases outside the gene matches. This CDR3 contains 16 residues. Germline CDR1 SGDLS, CDR2 YYNGEE. The chain's CDR3 is CASSVGDRASNTEAFF. The CDR3 nucleotides are TGTGCCAGCAGCGTGGGGGACAGGGCCTCCAACACTGAAGCTTTCTTT.

The rearrangement joins TRBV13 to TRBJ1-2; the match to TRBD1 covers 8 bases. The junction had 10 bases not matched to a gene; V was cut back by 5 bases and J by 5 bases. The CDR3 is 15 amino acids. Germline V gene lookup returns CDR1 PRHDT and CDR2 FYEKMQ (reference sequence). The DNA of the CDR3 is TGTGCCAGCAGCCCCGGGACAGGAAAGCTGTATGGCTACACCTTC. It codes for CASSPGTGKLYGYTF.

This chain links TRBV10-3 with TRBJ1-6; D not certain. The V gene's germline CDR1 is ENHRY and CDR2 SYGVKD. Deletions cut 3 bases from V and 0 bases from J, with 3 bases between. The CDR3 is 14 residues long. The CDR3 coding sequence is TGTGCCATCAGTGACAGCTCCTATAATTCACCCCTCCACTTT. It translates to CAISDSSYNSPLHF.

V usage is TRBV25-1 and J usage is TRBJ2-7, with 7 bases fitting TRBD1. The CDR3 loop spans 13 amino acids. The ends lost 8 bases at V and 4 bases at J; junction bases unmatched: 8. Germline values: CDR1 MGHDK, CDR2 SYGVNS. The CDR3 region has the DNA TGTGCCAGCGGATGGACAGGCTGGTACGAGCAGTACTTC. Its translation is CASGWTGWYEQYF.

The V and J genes are TRBV19 and TRBJ2-7, with TRBD1 matching over 7 bases. The germline CDR1 and CDR2 sequences are LNHDA and SQIVND (reference sequence). V trimming: 5 bases; J trimming: 4 bases; junction bases outside the gene matches: 17. This CDR3 is 17 amino acids long. The CDR3 here is CASSRLGGSPGGYEQYF. Written as DNA, the CDR3 is TGTGCCAGTAGTCGGTTAGGTGGAAGCCCAGGGGGTTACGAGCAGTACTTC.

The chain links TRBV7-6 to TRBJ1-1, with D possibly TRBD1 on 5 matching bases. The CDR3 consists of 15 residues. Germline values: CDR1 SGHVS, CDR2 FNYEAQ. Deletions cut 5 bases from V and 7 bases from J, with 20 bases between. DNA of the CDR3: TGTGCCAGCAGCGACCGGGAAGGGGAGGGAGGTGAAGCTTTCTTT. Translating it yields CASSDREGEGGEAFF.

This sequence joins TRBV5-1 and TRBJ2-5, with a weak D call TRBD1 (6 bases). The V gene lost 1 base and the J gene lost 2 bases, with 12 bases spanning the gap. The CDR3 is 15 amino acids. CDR1 SGHRS and CDR2 YFSETQ come from the germline V gene. CDR3 residues: CASSLSTGSQETQYF. The DNA for the CDR3 is TGCGCCAGCAGCTTGTCAACAGGGAGTCAAGAGACCCAGTACTTC.

The V and J genes are TRBV28 and TRBJ1-1; 9 positions agree with TRBD1. Germline CDR1 reads MDHEN; CDR2 reads SYDVKM. V gave up 5 bases and J gave up 5 bases; unmatched junction bases: 12. The CDR3 is made up of 16 amino acids. The CDR3 DNA reads as TGTGCCAGCAGTCTCGAACAGGGGGCGCTTGGAACTGAAGCTTTCTTT. It translates to CASSLEQGALGTEAFF. The full variable domain, in which reference TRBV28 and TRBJ1-1 provide the parts outside the CDR3, is DVKVTQSSRYLVKRTGEKVFLECVQDMDHENMFWYRQDPGLGLRLIYFSYDVKMKEKGDIPEGYSVSREKKERFSLILESASTNQTSMYLCASSLEQGALGTEAFFGQGTRLTVV.

The chain has TRBV28 and TRBJ2-6; D ambiguous. CDR1 is MDHEN, CDR2 SYDVKM, per germline. The CDR3 is 15 residues long. V dropped 3 bases and J dropped 0 bases, with 6 bases sitting between them. CDR3 in amino acids: CASSFAASGANVLTF. Written as DNA, the CDR3 is TGTGCCAGCAGTTTCGCGGCCTCTGGGGCCAACGTCCTGACTTTC.

The chain has TRBV19 and TRBJ1-5; 8 nucleotides line up with TRBD1. Germline trimming cut 5 bases from V and 1 base from J; bases unmatched to any gene: 10. Per germline, CDR1 LNHDA and CDR2 SQIVND (reference sequence). CDR3 length equals 17 residues. CDR3 nucleotide sequence: TGTGCCAGTAGTGTCAGACAGGGGACGCTGAGCAATCAGCCCCAGCATTTT. Encoded protein: CASSVRQGTLSNQPQHF.